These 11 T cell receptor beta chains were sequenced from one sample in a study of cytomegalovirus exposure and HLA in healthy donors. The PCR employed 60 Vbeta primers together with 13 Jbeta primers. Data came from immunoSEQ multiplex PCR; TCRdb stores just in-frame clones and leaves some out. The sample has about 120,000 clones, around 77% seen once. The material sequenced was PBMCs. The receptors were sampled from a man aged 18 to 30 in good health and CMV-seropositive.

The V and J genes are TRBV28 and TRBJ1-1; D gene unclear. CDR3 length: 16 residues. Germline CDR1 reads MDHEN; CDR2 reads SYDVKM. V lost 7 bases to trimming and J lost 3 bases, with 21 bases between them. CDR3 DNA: TGTGCCAGCACCGAAGGGCCCCCAGGAGGGTACACTGAAGCTTTCTTT. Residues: CASTEGPPGGYTEAFF.

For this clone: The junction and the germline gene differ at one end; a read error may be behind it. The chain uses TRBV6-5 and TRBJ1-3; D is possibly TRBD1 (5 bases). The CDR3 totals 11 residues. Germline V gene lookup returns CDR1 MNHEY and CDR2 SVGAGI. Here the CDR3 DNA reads TGTGCCAGCAGCAAAGGGACTACTTGGGATTTT. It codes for CASSKGTTWDF.

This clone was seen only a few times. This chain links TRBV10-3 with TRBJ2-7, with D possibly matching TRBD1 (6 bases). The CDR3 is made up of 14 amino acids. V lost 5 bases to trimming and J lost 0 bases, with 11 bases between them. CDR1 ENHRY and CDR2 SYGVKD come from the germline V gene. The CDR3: CAISPDSSSYEQYF. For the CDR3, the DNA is TGTGCCATCAGTCCGGACAGTAGCTCCTACGAGCAGTACTTC.

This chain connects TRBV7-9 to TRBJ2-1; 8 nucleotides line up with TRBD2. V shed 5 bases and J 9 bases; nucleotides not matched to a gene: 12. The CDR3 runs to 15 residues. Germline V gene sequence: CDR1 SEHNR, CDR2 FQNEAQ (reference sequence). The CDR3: CASSLSGSGDGEQFF. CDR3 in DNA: TGTGCCAGCAGCCTGAGCGGGAGTGGGGACGGTGAGCAGTTCTTC. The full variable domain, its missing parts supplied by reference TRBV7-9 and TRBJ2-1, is DTGVSQNPRHKITKRGQNVTFRCDPISEHNRLYWYRQTLGQGPEFLTYFQNEAQLEKSRLLSDRFSAERPKGSFSTLEIQRTEQGDSAMYLCASSLSGSGDGEQFFGPGTRLTVL.

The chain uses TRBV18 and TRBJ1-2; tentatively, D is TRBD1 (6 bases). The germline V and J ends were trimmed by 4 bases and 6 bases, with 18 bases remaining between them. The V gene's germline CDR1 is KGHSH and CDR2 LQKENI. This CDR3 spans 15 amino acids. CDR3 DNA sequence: TGTGCCAGCTCACAAAACGGCAGGGGAACCCATGGCTACACCTTC. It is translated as CASSQNGRGTHGYTF.

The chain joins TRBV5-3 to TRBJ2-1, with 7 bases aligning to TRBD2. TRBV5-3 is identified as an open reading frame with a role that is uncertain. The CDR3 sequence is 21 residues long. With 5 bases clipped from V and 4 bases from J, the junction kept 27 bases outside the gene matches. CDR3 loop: CARRDQQTSSGGETSYNEQFF. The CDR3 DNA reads TGTGCCAGAAGAGATCAGCAAACTTCCTCGGGAGGCGAGACGTCATACAATGAGCAGTTCTTC.

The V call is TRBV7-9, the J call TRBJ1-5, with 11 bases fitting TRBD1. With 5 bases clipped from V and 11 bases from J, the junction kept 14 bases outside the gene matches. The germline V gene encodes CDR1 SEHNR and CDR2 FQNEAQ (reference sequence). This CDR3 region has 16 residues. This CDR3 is CASSRGQGGAGGAQHF. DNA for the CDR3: TGTGCCAGCAGCCGGGGACAGGGGGGGGCTGGAGGAGCCCAGCATTTT.

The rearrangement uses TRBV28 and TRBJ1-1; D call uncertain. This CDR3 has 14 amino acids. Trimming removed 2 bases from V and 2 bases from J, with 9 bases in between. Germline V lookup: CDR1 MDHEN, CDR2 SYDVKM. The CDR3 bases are TGTGCCAGCAGTTTACGGGATTTAAACACTGAAGCTTTCTTT. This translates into CASSLRDLNTEAFF.

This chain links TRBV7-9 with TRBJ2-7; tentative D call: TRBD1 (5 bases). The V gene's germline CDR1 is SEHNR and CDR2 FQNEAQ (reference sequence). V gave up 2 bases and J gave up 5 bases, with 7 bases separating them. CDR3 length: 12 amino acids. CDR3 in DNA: TGTGCCAGCAGCTTACCAGGGAACGAGCAGTACTTC. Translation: CASSLPGNEQYF. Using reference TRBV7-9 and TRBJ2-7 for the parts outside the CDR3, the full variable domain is DTGVSQNPRHKITKRGQNVTFRCDPISEHNRLYWYRQTLGQGPEFLTYFQNEAQLEKSRLLSDRFSAERPKGSFSTLEIQRTEQGDSAMYLCASSLPGNEQYFGPGTRLTVT.

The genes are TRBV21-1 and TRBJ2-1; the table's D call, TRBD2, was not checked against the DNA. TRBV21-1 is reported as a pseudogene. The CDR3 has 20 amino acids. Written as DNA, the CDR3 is TGTGCCAGCAGCGTACGGGATGGGACTAGCGGACAGCTCACCTACAATGAGCAGTTCTTC. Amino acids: CASSVRDGTSGQLTYNEQFF.

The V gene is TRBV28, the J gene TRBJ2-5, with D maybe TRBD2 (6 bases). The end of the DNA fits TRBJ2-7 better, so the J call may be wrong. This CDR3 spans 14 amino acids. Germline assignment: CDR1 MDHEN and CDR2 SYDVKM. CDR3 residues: CASSLSGTDYEQYF. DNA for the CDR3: TGTGCCAGCAGTCTTTCCGGGACTGACTACGAGCAGTACTTC.